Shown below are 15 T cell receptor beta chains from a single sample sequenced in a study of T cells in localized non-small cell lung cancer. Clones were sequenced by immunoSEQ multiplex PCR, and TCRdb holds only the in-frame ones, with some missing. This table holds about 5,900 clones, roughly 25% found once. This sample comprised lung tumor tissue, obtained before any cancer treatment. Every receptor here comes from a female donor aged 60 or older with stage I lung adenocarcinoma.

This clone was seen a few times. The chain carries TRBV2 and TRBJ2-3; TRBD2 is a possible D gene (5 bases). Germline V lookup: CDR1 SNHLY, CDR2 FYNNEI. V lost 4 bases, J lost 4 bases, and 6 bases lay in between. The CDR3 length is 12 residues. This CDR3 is CASSAGSDTQYF. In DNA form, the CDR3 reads TGTGCCAGCAGTGCGGGGTCAGATACGCAGTATTTT.

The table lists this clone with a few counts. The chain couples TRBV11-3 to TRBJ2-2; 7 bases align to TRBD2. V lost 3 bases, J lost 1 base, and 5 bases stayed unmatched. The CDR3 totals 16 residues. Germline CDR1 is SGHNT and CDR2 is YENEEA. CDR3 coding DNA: TGTGCCAGCAGCTTTCGTGGGACTAAGAACACCGGGGAGCTGTTTTTT. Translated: CASSFRGTKNTGELFF.

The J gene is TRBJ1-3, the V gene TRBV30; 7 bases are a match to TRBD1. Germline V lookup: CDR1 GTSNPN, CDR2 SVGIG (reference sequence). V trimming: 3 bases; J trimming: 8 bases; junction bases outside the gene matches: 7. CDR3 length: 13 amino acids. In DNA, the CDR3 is TGTGCCTGGAGCCACAGGGGATCAGACACCATATATTTT. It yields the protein CAWSHRGSDTIYF.

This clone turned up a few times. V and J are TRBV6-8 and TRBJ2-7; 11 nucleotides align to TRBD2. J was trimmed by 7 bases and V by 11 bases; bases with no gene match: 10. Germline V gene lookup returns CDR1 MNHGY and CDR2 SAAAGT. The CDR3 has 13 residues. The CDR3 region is CAGQGLADGEQYF. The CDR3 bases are TGTGCCGGCCAGGGACTAGCGGATGGGGAGCAGTACTTC.

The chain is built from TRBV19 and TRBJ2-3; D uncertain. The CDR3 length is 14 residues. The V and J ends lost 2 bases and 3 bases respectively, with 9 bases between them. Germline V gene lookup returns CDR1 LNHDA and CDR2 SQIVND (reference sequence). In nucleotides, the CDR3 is TGTGCCAGTAGTATAAAGATTGGGACAGATACGCAGTATTTT. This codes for CASSIKIGTDTQYF.

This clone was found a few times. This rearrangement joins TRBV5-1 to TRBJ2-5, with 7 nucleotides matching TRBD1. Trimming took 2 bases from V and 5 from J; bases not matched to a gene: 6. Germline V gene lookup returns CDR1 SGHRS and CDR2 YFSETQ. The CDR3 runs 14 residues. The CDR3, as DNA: TGCGCCAGCAGCTTTCGGGACAGCAGGGAGACCCAGTACTTC. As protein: CASSFRDSRETQYF.

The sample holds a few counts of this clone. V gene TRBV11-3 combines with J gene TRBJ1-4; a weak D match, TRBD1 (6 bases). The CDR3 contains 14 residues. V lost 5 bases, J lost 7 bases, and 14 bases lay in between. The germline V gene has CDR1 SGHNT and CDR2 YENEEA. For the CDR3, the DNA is TGTGCCAGCAGCACACAGGGAGGTAGTGAAAAACTGTTTTTT. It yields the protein CASSTQGGSEKLFF.

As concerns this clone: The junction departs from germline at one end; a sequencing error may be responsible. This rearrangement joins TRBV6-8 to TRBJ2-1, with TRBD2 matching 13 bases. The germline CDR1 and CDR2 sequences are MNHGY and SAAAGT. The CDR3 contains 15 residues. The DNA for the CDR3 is TGTGCCATCAGTGCGGGGACTAGCGGGGACAATGAGCAGTTCTTC. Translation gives CAISAGTSGDNEQFF.

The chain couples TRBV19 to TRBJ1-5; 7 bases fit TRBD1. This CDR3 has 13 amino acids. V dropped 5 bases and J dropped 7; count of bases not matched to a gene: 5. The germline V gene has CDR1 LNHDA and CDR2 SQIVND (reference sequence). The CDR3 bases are TGTGCCAGTAGTCTCACAGGGGTCCAGCCCCAGCATTTT. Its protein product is CASSLTGVQPQHF.

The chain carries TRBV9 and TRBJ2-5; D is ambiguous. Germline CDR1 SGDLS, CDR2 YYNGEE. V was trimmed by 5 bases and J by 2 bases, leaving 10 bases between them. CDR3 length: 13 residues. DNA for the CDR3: TGTGCCAGCAGTGAAGGGCGGCAAGAGACCCAGTACTTC. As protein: CASSEGRQETQYF.

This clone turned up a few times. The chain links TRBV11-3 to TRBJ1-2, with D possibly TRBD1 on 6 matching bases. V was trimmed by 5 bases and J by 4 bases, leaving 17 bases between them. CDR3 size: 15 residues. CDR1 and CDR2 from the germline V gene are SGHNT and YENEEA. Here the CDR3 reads CASSPLTGPSYGYTF. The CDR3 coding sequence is TGTGCCAGCAGCCCTCTGACAGGCCCATCCTATGGCTACACCTTC.

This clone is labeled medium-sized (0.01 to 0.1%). DNA for the CDR3: TGTGCCAGCAGTTCCCCTAGCGGCCAAGAGACCCAGTACTTC. Translation: CASSSPSGQETQYF. This chain uses TRBV28 with TRBJ2-5; 7 bases fit TRBD2. CDR3 length equals 14 residues. Germline CDR1 MDHEN, CDR2 SYDVKM. The J segment lost 1 base and the V segment lost 4 bases, leaving 3 bases of the junction unmatched. Looking up the rest from reference TRBV28 and TRBJ2-5 gives the full variable domain: DVKVTQSSRYLVKRTGEKVFLECVQDMDHENMFWYRQDPGLGLRLIYFSYDVKMKEKGDIPEGYSVSREKKERFSLILESASTNQTSMYLCASSSPSGQETQYFGPGTRLLVL.

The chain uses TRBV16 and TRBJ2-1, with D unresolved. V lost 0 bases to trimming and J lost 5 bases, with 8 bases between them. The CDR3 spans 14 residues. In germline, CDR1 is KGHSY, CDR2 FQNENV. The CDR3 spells CASSQSLIDNEQFF. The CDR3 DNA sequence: TGTGCCAGCAGCCAATCCCTCATAGACAATGAGCAGTTCTTC.

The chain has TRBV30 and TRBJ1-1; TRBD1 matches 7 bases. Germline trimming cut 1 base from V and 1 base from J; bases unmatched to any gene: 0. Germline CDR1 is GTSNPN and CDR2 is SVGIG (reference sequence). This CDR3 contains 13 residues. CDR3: CAWSGTGNTEAFF. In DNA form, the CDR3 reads TGTGCCTGGAGTGGGACAGGGAACACTGAAGCTTTCTTT.

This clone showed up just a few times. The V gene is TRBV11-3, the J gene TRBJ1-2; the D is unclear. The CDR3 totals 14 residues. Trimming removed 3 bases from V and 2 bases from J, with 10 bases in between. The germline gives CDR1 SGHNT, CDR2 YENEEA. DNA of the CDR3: TGTGCCAGCAGCTTCGGGGTAGGCAACTATGGCTACACCTTC. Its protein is CASSFGVGNYGYTF.